A selection of T cell receptor beta chains follows, all from one sample in a study of blood T cell repertoires in COVID-19. The protocol was immunoSEQ multiplex PCR, while the TCRdb copy is restricted to in-frame clones and leaves out a portion. This sample carries about 130,000 clones, 84% of them seen once, and the ten largest clones take around 12%. Sequencing input: peripheral blood. The receptors were sampled from a woman between 25 and 40 years old who had recovered from COVID-19. Each CDR3 is given with its conserved first and last residue. The D gene is left open where the match is weak. Size is omitted from some rows. Given values are once, few, many or a class for expanded clones.

CDR3 length,D gene,J gene,V gene,clone size,CDR3 DNA,CDR3 protein
17,NA,TRBJ2-1,TRBV13,NA,TGTGCCAGCAGCTTACGCGGCGCGCCCGACTCCTACAATGAGCAGTTCTTC,CASSLRGAPDSYNEQFF
15,NA,TRBJ1-4,TRBV15,once,TGTGCCACCAGCAGAGTCTACAGTATAAATGAAAAACTGTTTTTT,CATSRVYSINEKLFF
15,NA,TRBJ2-5,TRBV3-1/TRBV3-2,NA,TGTGCCAGCAGCCAAGGTTTTCGTTTTCAAGAGACCCAGTACTTC,CASSQGFRFQETQYF
13,NA,TRBJ1-4,TRBV3-1/TRBV3-2,once,TGTGCCAGCAGGAGGGAGAGTAATGAAAAACTGTTTTTT,CASRRESNEKLFF
14,NA,TRBJ2-7,TRBV27,NA,TGTGCCAGCAGGCCCCGGACAGCCTCCTACGAGCAGTACTTC,CASRPRTASYEQYF
16,TRBD1,TRBJ1-1,TRBV6-5,NA,TGTGCCAGCAGTTACTTACAGACAGGGGTTAACACTGAAGCTTTCTTT,CASSYLQTGVNTEAFF
15,NA,TRBJ1-1,TRBV19,NA,TGTGCCAGTAGTATAGTCGCAGGGATGAACACTGAAGCTTTCTTT,CASSIVAGMNTEAFF
14,NA,TRBJ2-5,TRBV13,NA,TGTGCCAGCAGCCCCTCGGGTTCTGGGGAGACCCAGTACTTC,CASSPSGSGETQYF
15,NA,TRBJ2-2,TRBV28,many,TGTGCCAGCAGTTTATCGCCAGGGAACACCGGGGAGCTGTTTTTT,CASSLSPGNTGELFF
13,TRBD2,TRBJ2-1,TRBV6-5,NA,TGTGCCAATAGCGGGGGGGCAGGCAATGAGCAGTTCTTC,CANSGGAGNEQFF
13,NA,TRBJ2-2,TRBV4-1,NA,TGCGCCAGCAGCCTCAGAGGGACCGGGGAGCTGTTTTTT,CASSLRGTGELFF
16,TRBD1,TRBJ1-4,TRBV3-1/TRBV3-2,once,TGTGCCAGCAGCCCAAAGCGAGGACAGGCTAATGAAAAACTGTTTTTT,CASSPKRGQANEKLFF
16,TRBD2,TRBJ2-2,TRBV15,NA,TGTGCCACCAGCAGCTGGGGGGGGGTTAACACCGGGGAGCTGTTTTTT,CATSSWGGVNTGELFF
13,NA,TRBJ2-3,TRBV7-3,few,TGTGCCAGCAGCTTAACGTCGGGAGATACGCAGTATTTT,CASSLTSGDTQYF
14,NA,TRBJ2-3,TRBV6-1,once,TGTGCCAGCAGTGAAACCCCAAACACGGATACGCAGTATTTT,CASSETPNTDTQYF
16,NA,TRBJ2-1,TRBV7-8,once,TGTGCCAGCAGGCCAGGGGGGAGACTATTCCTCAATGAGCAGTTCTTC,CASRPGGRLFLNEQFF
14,NA,TRBJ1-4,TRBV9,NA,TGTGCCAGCAGCGTAGGGCAGGGAGGGGAAAAACTGTTTTTT,CASSVGQGGEKLFF
12,NA,TRBJ2-1,TRBV5-1,NA,TGCGCCAGCAGCTTAACTTTTAATGAGCAGTTCTTC,CASSLTFNEQFF
17,NA,TRBJ1-1,TRBV4-2,NA,TGTGCCAGCAGCCGCAACACAGGGCCCCATCCGCAAACTGAAGCTTTCTTT,CASSRNTGPHPQTEAFF
16,TRBD1,TRBJ1-3,TRBV27,NA,TGTGCCAGCAGTAAGGGGGCGCGGACGTCTGGAAACACCATATATTTT,CASSKGARTSGNTIYF
15,TRBD2,TRBJ2-1,TRBV19,NA,TGTGCCAATAGTTGGCGGGAGGGCGGTTACAATGAGCAGTTCTTC,CANSWREGGYNEQFF
11,NA,TRBJ2-7,TRBV6-5,NA,TGTGCCAGCAGCCAAACCTACGAGCAGTACTTC,CASSQTYEQYF
14,NA,TRBJ1-5,TRBV15,NA,TGTGCCACCAGCGGAGACAGGTCAAATCAGCCCCAGCATTTT,CATSGDRSNQPQHF
13,NA,TRBJ2-2,TRBV24-1,NA,TGTGCCACCAGTGATCAGAACACCGGGGAGCTGTTTTTT,CATSDQNTGELFF
17,TRBD2,TRBJ2-5,TRBV29-1,NA,TGCAGCGTCAAGATAGGAGGGAGCGGGAGTTTGATAGAGACCCAGTACTTC,CSVKIGGSGSLIETQYF
16,TRBD1,TRBJ1-6,TRBV2,NA,TGTGCCAGCACCCTGGGGGACAGGGGTTGGGGTTCACCCCTCCACTTT,CASTLGDRGWGSPLHF
17,TRBD1,TRBJ2-1,TRBV24-1,NA,TGTGCCACCAGTGACTCACGGACAGGGCGATCCTACAATGAGCAGTTCTTC,CATSDSRTGRSYNEQFF
13,NA,TRBJ2-7,TRBV9,once,TGTGCCAGCAGCTCAGCAGGGGCCTACGAGCAGTACTTC,CASSSAGAYEQYF
15,NA,TRBJ1-2,TRBV28,NA,TGTGCCAGCAGTTGGGGGGGAGGGTCCCTCTATGGCTACACCTTC,CASSWGGGSLYGYTF
14,TRBD2,TRBJ2-1,TRBV10-1,few,TGCGCCAGCAGTGACTGGCGGGGGGACAATGAGCAGTTCTTC,CASSDWRGDNEQFF
18,TRBD2,TRBJ2-7,TRBV6-6,few,TGTGCCAGCAGTCTACATGGGACTAGCGGGGGGGACAACTACGAGCAGTACTTC,CASSLHGTSGGDNYEQYF
16,NA,TRBJ2-3,TRBV13,NA,TGTGCCAGCAGAGGAGGAGGCGGGGCAAGCACAGATACGCAGTATTTT,CASRGGGGASTDTQYF
19,TRBD2,TRBJ2-3,TRBV7-3,NA,TGTGCCAGCAGCTCGCCGGGACTAGCGGGAGGGCCGGGCACAGATACGCAGTATTTT,CASSSPGLAGGPGTDTQYF
16,TRBD1,TRBJ1-1,TRBV4-1,NA,TGCGCCAGCAGCCAAGAACCGGGACAGGGGAACACTGAAGCTTTCTTT,CASSQEPGQGNTEAFF
13,NA,TRBJ2-5,TRBV6-5,many,TGTGCCAGCAGTTTCGACGGGCAAGAGACCCAGTACTTC,CASSFDGQETQYF
16,NA,TRBJ2-5,TRBV21-1,NA,TGTGCCAGCAGCAAAGCAAGTTCCGACACTCAAGAGACCCAGTACTTC,CASSKASSDTQETQYF
17,TRBD1,TRBJ1-1,TRBV9,NA,TGTGCCAGCAGCCCTCGGGAAACAGGGGATGGAGGCACTGAAGCTTTCTTT,CASSPRETGDGGTEAFF